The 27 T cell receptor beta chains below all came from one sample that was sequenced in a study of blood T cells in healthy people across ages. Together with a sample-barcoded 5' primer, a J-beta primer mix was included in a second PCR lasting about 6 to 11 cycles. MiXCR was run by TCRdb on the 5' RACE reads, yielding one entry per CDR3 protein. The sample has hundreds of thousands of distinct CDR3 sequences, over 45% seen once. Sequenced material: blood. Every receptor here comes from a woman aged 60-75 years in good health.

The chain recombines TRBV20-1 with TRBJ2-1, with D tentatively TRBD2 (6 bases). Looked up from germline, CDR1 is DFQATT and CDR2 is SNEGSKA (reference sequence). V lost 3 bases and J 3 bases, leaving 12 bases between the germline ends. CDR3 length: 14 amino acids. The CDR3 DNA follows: TGCAGTGCTAGGGGGGGTCTAGGCTACAATGAGCAGTTCTTC. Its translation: CSARGGLGYNEQFF.

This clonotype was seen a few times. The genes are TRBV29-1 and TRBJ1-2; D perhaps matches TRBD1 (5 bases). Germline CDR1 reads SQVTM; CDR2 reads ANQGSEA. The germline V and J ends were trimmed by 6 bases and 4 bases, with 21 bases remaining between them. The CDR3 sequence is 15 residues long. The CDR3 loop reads CSVEEGKGMVYGYTF. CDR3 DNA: TGCAGCGTGGAGGAGGGGAAGGGGATGGTCTATGGCTACACCTTC.

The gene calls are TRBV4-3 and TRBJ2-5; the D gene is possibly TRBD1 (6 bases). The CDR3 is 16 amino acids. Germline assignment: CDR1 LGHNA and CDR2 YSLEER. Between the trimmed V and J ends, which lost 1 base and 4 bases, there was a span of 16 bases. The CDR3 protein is CASSQAYRVTAETQYF. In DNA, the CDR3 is TGCGCCAGCAGCCAAGCGTACAGGGTTACGGCAGAGACCCAGTACTTC.

The CDR3 here is CASAGVPETQYF. DNA for the CDR3: TGTGCCAGCGCAGGGGTCCCAGAGACCCAGTACTTC. The gene calls are TRBV6-2 or TRBV6-3 and TRBJ2-5; D is possibly TRBD1 (6 bases). The CDR3 extends over 12 amino acids. From germline, CDR1 is MNHEY and CDR2 SVGEGT. With 8 bases removed from V and 4 bases from J, the gap between germline ends came to 11 bases.

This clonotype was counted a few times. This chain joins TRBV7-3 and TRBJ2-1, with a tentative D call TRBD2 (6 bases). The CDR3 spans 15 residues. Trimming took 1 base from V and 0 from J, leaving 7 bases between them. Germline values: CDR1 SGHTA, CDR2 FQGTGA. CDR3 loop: CASSLMRGSYNEQFF. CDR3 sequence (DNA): TGTGCCAGCAGCTTAATGCGGGGCTCCTACAATGAGCAGTTCTTC. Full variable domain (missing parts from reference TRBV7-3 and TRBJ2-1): GAGVSQTPSNKVTEKGKYVELRCDPISGHTALYWYRQSLGQGPEFLIYFQGTGAADDSGLPNDRFFAVRPEGSVSTLKIQRTERGDSAVYLCASSLMRGSYNEQFFGPGTRLTVL.

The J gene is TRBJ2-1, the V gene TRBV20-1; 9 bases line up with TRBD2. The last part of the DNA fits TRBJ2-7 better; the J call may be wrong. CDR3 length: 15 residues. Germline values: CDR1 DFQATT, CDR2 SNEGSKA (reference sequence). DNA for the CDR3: TGCAGTGCTCGATTTAGCGGGAGCGCCTACAATGAGCAGTACTTC. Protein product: CSARFSGSAYNEQYF.

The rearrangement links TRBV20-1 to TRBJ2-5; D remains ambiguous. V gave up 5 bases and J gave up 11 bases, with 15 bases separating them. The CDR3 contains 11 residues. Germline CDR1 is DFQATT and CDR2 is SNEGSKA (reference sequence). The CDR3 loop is CSASLANEQYF. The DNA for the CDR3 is TGCAGTGCTTCTTTGGCGAATGAGCAGTACTTC.

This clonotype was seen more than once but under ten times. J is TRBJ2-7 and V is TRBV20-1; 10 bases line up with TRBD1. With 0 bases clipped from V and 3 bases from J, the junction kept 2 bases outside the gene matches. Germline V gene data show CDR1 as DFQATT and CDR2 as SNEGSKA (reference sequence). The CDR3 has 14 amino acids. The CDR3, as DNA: TGCAGTGCTAGAGACCGGACAGGGGGCTACGAGCAGTACTTC. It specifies CSARDRTGGYEQYF.

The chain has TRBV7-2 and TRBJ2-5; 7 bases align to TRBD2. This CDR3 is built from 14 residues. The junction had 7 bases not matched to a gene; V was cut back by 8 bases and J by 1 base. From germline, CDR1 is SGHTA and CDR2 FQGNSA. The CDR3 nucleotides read TGTGCCAGCGGGGCTAGCGGAGCCCAAGAGACCCAGTACTTC. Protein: CASGASGAQETQYF.

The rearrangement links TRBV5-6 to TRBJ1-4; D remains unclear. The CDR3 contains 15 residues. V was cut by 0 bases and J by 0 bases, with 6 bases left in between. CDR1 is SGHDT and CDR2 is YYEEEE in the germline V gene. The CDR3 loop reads CASSLAVSTNEKLFF. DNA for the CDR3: TGTGCCAGCAGCTTGGCGGTCTCAACTAATGAAAAACTGTTTTTT.

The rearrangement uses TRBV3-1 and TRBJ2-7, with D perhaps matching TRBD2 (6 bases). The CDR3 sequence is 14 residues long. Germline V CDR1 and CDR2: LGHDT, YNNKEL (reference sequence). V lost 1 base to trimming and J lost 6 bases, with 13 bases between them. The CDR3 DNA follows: TGTGCCAGCAGCCAAGGACGGGGGTCCAGCGAGCAGTACTTC. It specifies CASSQGRGSSEQYF.

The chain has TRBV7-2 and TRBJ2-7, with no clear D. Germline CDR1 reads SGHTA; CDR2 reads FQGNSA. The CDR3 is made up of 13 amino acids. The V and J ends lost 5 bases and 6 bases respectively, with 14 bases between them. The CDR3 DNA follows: TGTGCCAGCAGCCGCGGCACCAACTGCGAGCAGTACTTC. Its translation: CASSRGTNCEQYF.

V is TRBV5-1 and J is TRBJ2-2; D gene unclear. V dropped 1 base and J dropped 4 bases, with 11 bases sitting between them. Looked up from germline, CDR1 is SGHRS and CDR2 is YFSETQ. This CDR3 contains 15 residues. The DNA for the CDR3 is TGCGCCAGCAGCTTGCGGAGATCGGGCACCGGGGAGCTGTTTTTT. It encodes CASSLRRSGTGELFF.

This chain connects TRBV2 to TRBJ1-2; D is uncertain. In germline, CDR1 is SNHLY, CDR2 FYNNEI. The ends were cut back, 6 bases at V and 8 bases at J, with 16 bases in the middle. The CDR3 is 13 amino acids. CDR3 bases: TGTGCCAGCAGCGGGGTTTCGGCGAACGGCTACACCTTC. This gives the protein CASSGVSANGYTF. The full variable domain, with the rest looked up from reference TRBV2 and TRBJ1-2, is EPEVTQTPSHQVTQMGQEVILRCVPISNHLYFYWYRQILGQKVEFLVSFYNNEISEKSEIFDDQFSVERPDGSNFTLKIRSTKLEDSAMYFCASSGVSANGYTFGSGTRLTVV.

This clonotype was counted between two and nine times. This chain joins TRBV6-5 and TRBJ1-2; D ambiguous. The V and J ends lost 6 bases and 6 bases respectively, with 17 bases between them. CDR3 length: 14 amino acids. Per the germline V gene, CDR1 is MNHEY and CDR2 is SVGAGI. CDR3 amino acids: CASSVTELWDGYTF. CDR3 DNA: TGTGCCAGCAGCGTCACAGAGCTTTGGGATGGCTACACCTTC.

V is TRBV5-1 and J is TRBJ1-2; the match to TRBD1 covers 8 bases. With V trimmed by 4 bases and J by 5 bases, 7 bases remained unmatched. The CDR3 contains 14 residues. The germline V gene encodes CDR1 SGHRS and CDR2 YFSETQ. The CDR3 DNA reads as TGCGCCAGCAGCGGCCGGACAGGGCGGTATGGCTACACCTTC. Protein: CASSGRTGRYGYTF.

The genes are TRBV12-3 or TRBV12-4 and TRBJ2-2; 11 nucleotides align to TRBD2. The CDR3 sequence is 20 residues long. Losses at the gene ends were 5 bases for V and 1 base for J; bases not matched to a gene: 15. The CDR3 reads CASSPILAGGPQENTGELFF. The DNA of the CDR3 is TGTGCCAGCAGTCCCATTCTAGCGGGAGGACCTCAAGAGAACACCGGGGAGCTGTTTTTT.

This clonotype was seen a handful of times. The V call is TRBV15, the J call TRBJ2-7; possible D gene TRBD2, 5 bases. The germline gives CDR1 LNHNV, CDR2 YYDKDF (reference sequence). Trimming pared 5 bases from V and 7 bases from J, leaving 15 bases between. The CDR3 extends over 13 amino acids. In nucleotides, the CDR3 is TGTGCCACCAGCCCTTCGGAGGTAGGGGAGCAGTACTTC. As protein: CATSPSEVGEQYF.

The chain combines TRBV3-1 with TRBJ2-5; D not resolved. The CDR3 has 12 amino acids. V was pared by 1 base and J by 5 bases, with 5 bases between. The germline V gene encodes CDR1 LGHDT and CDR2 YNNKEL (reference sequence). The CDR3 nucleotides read TGTGCCAGCAGCCAAGGCCCCGAGACCCAGTACTTC. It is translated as CASSQGPETQYF.

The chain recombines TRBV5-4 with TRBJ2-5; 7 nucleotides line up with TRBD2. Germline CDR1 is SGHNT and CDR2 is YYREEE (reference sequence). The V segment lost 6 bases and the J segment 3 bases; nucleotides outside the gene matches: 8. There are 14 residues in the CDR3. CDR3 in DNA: TGTGCCAGCAACTACGGCGGGAGCGAAGAGACCCAGTACTTC. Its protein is CASNYGGSEETQYF.

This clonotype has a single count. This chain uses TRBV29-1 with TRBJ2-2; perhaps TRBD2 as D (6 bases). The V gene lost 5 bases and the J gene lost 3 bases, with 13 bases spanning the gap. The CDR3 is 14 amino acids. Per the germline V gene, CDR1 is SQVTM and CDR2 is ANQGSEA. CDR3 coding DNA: TGCAGCGTTTCCCGGGGGTTCGACACCGGGGAGCTGTTTTTT. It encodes CSVSRGFDTGELFF.

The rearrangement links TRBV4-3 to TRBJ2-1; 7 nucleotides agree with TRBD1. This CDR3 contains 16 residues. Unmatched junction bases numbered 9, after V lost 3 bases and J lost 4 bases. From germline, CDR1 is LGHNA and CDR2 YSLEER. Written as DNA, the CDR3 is TGCGCCAGCAGCCACGGGACCAGGGGGAGTTACAATGAGCAGTTCTTC. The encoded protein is CASSHGTRGSYNEQFF.

For the CDR3, the DNA is TGTGCCAGCAGCCAGCCCGGGGGGTCCCTCCCAGAGACCCAGTACTTC. It translates to CASSQPGGSLPETQYF. The chain links TRBV4-2 to TRBJ2-7; 7 positions agree with TRBD2. The J call may be faulty, since TRBJ2-5 better matches the DNA end. Germline CDR1 LGHNA, CDR2 YNFKEQ. This CDR3 has 16 amino acids.

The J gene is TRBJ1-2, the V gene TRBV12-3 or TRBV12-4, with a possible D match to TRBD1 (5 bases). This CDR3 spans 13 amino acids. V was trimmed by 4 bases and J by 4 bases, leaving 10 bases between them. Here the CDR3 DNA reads TGTGCCAGCAGTTCAGGGTTCCTCTATGGCTACACCTTC. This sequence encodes CASSSGFLYGYTF.

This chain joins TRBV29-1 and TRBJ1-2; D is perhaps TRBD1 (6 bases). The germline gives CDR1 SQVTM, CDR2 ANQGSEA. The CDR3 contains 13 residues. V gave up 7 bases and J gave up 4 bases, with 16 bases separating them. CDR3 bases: TGCAGCGCTCCCCGGGACATAGGCTATGGCTACACCTTC. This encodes CSAPRDIGYGYTF.

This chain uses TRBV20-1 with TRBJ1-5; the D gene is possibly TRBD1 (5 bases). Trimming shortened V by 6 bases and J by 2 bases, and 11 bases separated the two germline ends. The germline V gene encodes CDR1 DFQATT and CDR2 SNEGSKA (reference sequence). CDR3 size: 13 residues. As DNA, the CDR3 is TGCAGTGCCCCGGGGGGGGGCAATCAGCCCCAGCATTTT. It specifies CSAPGGGNQPQHF.

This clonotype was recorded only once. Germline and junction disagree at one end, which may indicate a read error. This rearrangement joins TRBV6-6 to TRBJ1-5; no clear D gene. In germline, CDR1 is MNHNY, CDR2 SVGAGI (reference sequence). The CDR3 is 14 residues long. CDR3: CASSYSHGNQPLHF. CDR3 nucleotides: TGTGCCAGCAGTTACTCACACGGGAATCAGCCCCTGCATTTT.